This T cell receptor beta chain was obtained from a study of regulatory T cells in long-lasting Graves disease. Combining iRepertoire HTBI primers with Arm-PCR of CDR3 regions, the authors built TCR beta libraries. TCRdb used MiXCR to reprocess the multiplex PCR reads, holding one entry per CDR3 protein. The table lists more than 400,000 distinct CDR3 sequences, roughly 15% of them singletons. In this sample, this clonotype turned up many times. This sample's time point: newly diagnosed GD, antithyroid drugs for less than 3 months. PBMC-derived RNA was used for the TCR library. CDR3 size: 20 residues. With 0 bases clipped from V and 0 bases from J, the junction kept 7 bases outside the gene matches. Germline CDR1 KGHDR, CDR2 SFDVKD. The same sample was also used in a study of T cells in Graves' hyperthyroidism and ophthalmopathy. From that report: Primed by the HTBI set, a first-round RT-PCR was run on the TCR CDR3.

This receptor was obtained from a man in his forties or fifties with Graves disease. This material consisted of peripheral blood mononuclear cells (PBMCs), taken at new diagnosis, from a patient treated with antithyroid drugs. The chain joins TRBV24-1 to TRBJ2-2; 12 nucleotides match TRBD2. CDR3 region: CATSDLWGTSGRPNTGELFF. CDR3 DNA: TGTGCCACCAGTGATTTGTGGGGAACTAGCGGGAGGCCGAACACCGGGGAGCTGTTTTTT.